The 17 T cell receptor beta chains below were found in one sample sequenced in a study of T cell responses to AZD1222 COVID-19 vaccine. Libraries were prepared by immunoSEQ multiplex PCR; TCRdb keeps only in-frame clonotypes and omits some of them. There are about 120,000 clones in the sample; roughly 93% occur only once, and around 1.7% lies in the top ten. The material sequenced was peripheral blood, taken on day 0 of AZD1222 vaccination. These receptors all come from an adult in good health.

V gene TRBV30 combines with J gene TRBJ2-5, with 11 bases aligning to TRBD2. The trim removed 2 bases at V and 1 base at J, leaving 6 bases unmatched. The CDR3 contains 16 residues. Germline CDR1 reads GTSNPN; CDR2 reads SVGIG (reference sequence). CDR3 loop: CAWSPGLAGLQETQYF. In DNA form, the CDR3 reads TGTGCCTGGAGTCCAGGACTAGCGGGTCTCCAAGAGACCCAGTACTTC.

The V and J genes are TRBV5-1 and TRBJ1-5; no clear D. Germline loops: CDR1 SGHRS, CDR2 YFSETQ. This CDR3 is built from 15 residues. Trimming shortened V by 4 bases and J by 1 base, and 12 bases separated the two germline ends. The CDR3, as DNA: TGCGCCAGCAGCACCGACGGCATGAGCAATCAGCCCCAGCATTTT. Protein product: CASSTDGMSNQPQHF.

This clone was observed once. The genes are TRBV7-9 and TRBJ2-5; D remains unclear. Per the germline V gene, CDR1 is SEHNR and CDR2 is FQNEAQ (reference sequence). V dropped 3 bases and J dropped 5 bases, with 4 bases sitting between them. The CDR3 consists of 11 residues. The CDR3 region is CASSFGETQYF. In DNA form, the CDR3 reads TGTGCCAGCAGCTTTGGTGAGACCCAGTACTTC.

The genes are TRBV6-5 and TRBJ1-1; no reliable D call. Trimming left V 6 bases short and J 0 bases short, with 8 bases between. CDR3 length equals 13 residues. Germline-derived CDR1 and CDR2 are MNHEY and SVGAGI. The CDR3 DNA follows: TGTGCCAGCAGGGCCCAGATGAACACTGAAGCTTTCTTT. Protein sequence: CASRAQMNTEAFF.

J is TRBJ2-7 and V is TRBV6-1; 7 positions agree with TRBD2. CDR1 is MNHNS, CDR2 SASEGT, per germline. V trimming: 1 base; J trimming: 4 bases; junction bases outside the gene matches: 16. The CDR3 has 18 amino acids. CDR3 nucleotides: TGTGCCAGCAGTGAAGTGAGTTTGTCGAGTAGCGGGTGGTACGAGCAGTACTTC. Translated, it gives CASSEVSLSSSGWYEQYF.

This clone has just one count. The rearrangement joins TRBV7-9 to TRBJ1-4, with a weak D call TRBD1 (5 bases). Germline CDR1 SEHNR, CDR2 FQNEAQ (reference sequence). The length of the CDR3 is 18 residues. V gave up 8 bases and J gave up 0 bases, with 22 bases separating them. The CDR3 loop reads CASAAGGRSTATNEKLFF. As DNA, the CDR3 is TGTGCCAGCGCCGCGGGGGGACGGTCGACTGCAACTAATGAAAAACTGTTTTTT.

This clone was seen a single time. This chain's CDR3 is CASSFSRSTGEKSPLHF. The CDR3 DNA reads as TGTGCCAGCAGCTTTAGCCGATCAACGGGGGAGAAATCACCCCTCCACTTT. The rearrangement uses TRBV7-9 and TRBJ1-6; D might be TRBD1 (5 bases). Germline V gene sequence: CDR1 SEHNR, CDR2 FQNEAQ (reference sequence). V dropped 3 bases and J dropped 10 bases, with 22 bases sitting between them. The CDR3 extends over 17 amino acids. The whole variable domain, filled in from reference TRBV7-9 and TRBJ1-6, reads DTGVSQNPRHKITKRGQNVTFRCDPISEHNRLYWYRQTLGQGPEFLTYFQNEAQLEKSRLLSDRFSAERPKGSFSTLEIQRTEQGDSAMYLCASSFSRSTGEKSPLHFGNGTRLTVT.

The CDR3 loop reads CATSRPSGTSGLDTQYF. CDR3 bases: TGTGCCACCAGCCGCCCCTCGGGAACTAGCGGTTTAGATACGCAGTATTTT. J is TRBJ2-3 and V is TRBV15, with 8 bases lining up with TRBD2. Germline V gene lookup returns CDR1 LNHNV and CDR2 YYDKDF (reference sequence). This CDR3 is built from 17 residues. V lost 5 bases and J lost 5; bases outside the gene matches: 15.

The V gene is TRBV5-1, the J gene TRBJ2-1; 9 nucleotides line up with TRBD2. With V trimmed by 2 bases and J by 10 bases, 4 bases remained unmatched. CDR3 length equals 13 residues. In germline, CDR1 is SGHRS, CDR2 YFSETQ. CDR3 bases: TGCGCCAGCAGCTTAGGTAGCGGGGGAGAGCAGTTCTTC. This gives the protein CASSLGSGGEQFF.

This chain links TRBV24-1 with TRBJ2-2, with a possible D match to TRBD1 (5 bases). V was cut by 5 bases and J by 1 base, with 13 bases left in between. This CDR3 spans 16 amino acids. Looked up from germline, CDR1 is KGHDR and CDR2 is SFDVKD. Here the CDR3 reads CATSAPGQGNTGELFF. The CDR3 region has the DNA TGTGCCACCAGTGCTCCAGGGCAGGGGAACACCGGGGAGCTGTTTTTT.

The V and J genes are TRBV6-2 or TRBV6-3 and TRBJ1-2, with no clear D. V shed 2 bases and J shed 4 bases, with 8 bases lying between them. The CDR3 extends over 13 amino acids. Germline CDR1 reads MNHEY; CDR2 reads SVGEGT. The CDR3 loop reads CASSYRPSYGYTF. In DNA, the CDR3 is TGTGCCAGCAGTTACCGCCCTTCCTATGGCTACACCTTC.

This sequence joins TRBV19 and TRBJ2-7; 8 positions agree with TRBD1. V trimming: 8 bases; J trimming: 6 bases; junction bases outside the gene matches: 3. The CDR3 consists of 11 residues. The germline V gene encodes CDR1 LNHDA and CDR2 SQIVND (reference sequence). Here the CDR3 DNA reads TGTGCCAGTCTACAGGGGGGCGAGCAGTACTTC. It encodes CASLQGGEQYF.

The chain joins TRBV9 to TRBJ2-3; a possible D gene is TRBD2 (6 bases). Trimming took 1 base from V and 5 from J, leaving 14 bases between them. The CDR3 totals 15 residues. The germline gives CDR1 SGDLS, CDR2 YYNGEE. CDR3 in amino acids: CASSVLGGFGDTQYF. CDR3 in DNA: TGTGCCAGCAGCGTATTGGGGGGATTTGGAGATACGCAGTATTTT.

This clone was seen only a few times. The chain is built from TRBV5-1 and TRBJ2-5, with 8 bases that match TRBD1. The CDR3 contains 14 residues. From germline, CDR1 is SGHRS and CDR2 YFSETQ. V shed 4 bases, J shed 3 bases, and the junction held 5 bases outside the gene matches. The CDR3 sequence is CASSPGTGKETQYF. In DNA, the CDR3 is TGCGCCAGCAGCCCGGGGACAGGAAAAGAGACCCAGTACTTC. The variable domain in full, with the rest retrieved from reference TRBV5-1 and TRBJ2-5, is KAGVTQTPRYLIKTRGQQVTLSCSPISGHRSVSWYQQTPGQGLQFLFEYFSETQRNKGNFPGRFSGRQFSNSRSEMNVSTLELGDSALYLCASSPGTGKETQYFGPGTRLLVL.

As regards this clone: The germline gene is not matched at one end of the junction; a read error may be the cause. This rearrangement joins TRBV7-2 to TRBJ1-2; 7 nucleotides match TRBD1. CDR1 SGHTA and CDR2 FQGNSA come from the germline V gene. The length of the CDR3 is 15 residues. As DNA, the CDR3 is TGTGCCAGCAGCCCAGGGACAGCAGCGAGCCGGGGCTGCACCTTC. Its translation is CASSPGTAASRGCTF.

The chain joins TRBV7-9 to TRBJ1-2; 9 positions agree with TRBD1. The CDR3 loop spans 14 amino acids. Trimming at V came to 5 bases and at J to 4 bases, leaving 5 bases not matched to a gene. Per germline, CDR1 SEHNR and CDR2 FQNEAQ (reference sequence). The CDR3 sequence: CASSPGQGGYGYTF. The CDR3 nucleotides read TGTGCCAGCAGCCCGGGACAGGGCGGCTATGGCTACACCTTC.

As concerns this clone: Relative to the germline gene, one junction end is altered; a read error may explain this. The V call is TRBV7-7, the J call TRBJ2-3; D may be TRBD1 (6 bases). This CDR3 is built from 13 residues. The germline V gene has CDR1 SSHAT and CDR2 FNYEAQ (reference sequence). The CDR3 here is CASSLQGGDTQYF. DNA for the CDR3: TGTGCTAGCAGCTTACAGGGTGGAGATACGCAGTATTTT.